The 2 T cell receptor beta chains below all came from one sample that was sequenced in a study of CD8 T cells in ankylosing spondylitis (dated by TCRdb to 2016 to 2017). Points the paper makes about the study in general: Blood from ankylosing spondylitis patients appeared to be characterized by a TCR beta motif composed of under ten highly homologous amino acid variants.

The library was prepared using 5' RACE. The reads were generated on an Illumina HiSeq 2500. TCRdb itself trimmed the public reads at Q25 with fastp, ran MiXCR and retained productive beta chains. When rows share a CDR3 protein, they turn into one entry using the most common DNA and genes. This sample lists under 850,000 distinct CDR3 sequences; around 17% were detected once. The leading ten clones occupy under 20% of the sample. No cognate antigen is known for these TCRs. The sample consisted of blood, either unsorted or a sorted T cell fraction (not recorded which). Receptors were obtained from a male donor with ankylosing spondylitis.

Note on this clonotype: The missing conserved phenylalanine or tryptophan at the end of this CDR3 makes a read error likely. The rearrangement uses TRBV29-1 and TRBJ2-1; D is unclear. V was shortened by 6 bases and J by 5 bases, with 20 bases between the two germline ends. Germline V CDR1 and CDR2: SQVTM, ANQGSEA. The CDR3 is 15 amino acids. The CDR3 DNA reads as TGCAGCGTGGGTCTCCCACAGCGCTCTAACAATGAGCAGTTCTCC. This translates into CSVGLPQRSNNEQFS.

This clonotype was recorded only once. This chain links TRBV12-3 or TRBV12-4 with TRBJ2-3, with 12 bases aligning to TRBD2. This CDR3 contains 20 residues. The J segment lost 1 base and the V segment lost 4 bases, leaving 15 bases of the junction unmatched. The DNA of the CDR3 is TGTGCCAGCAGTTGGAGGGCTAGCGGGAGGGCTCCCCTTGGCACAGATACGCAGTATTTT. Its protein product is CASSWRASGRAPLGTDTQYF.